The sequence of this TCR beta chain was determined in a study of CXCR3-negative and CXCR3-positive naive CD8 T cells. Overall study results and limits: When CXCR3-positive naive cells were set against CXCR3-negative naive cells, the former had more hydrophobic TRB CDR3s. Naive subsets were similarly diverse, while memory CD8+ repertoires were much less diverse.

5' RACE with UMI labels generated the TRB cDNA libraries. TCRdb processed the 5' RACE reads again and assigns one entry to each CDR3 protein, with no DNA. In all, the sample yields roughly 80,000 distinct CDR3 sequences. Germline lookup yields CDR1 SGHRS and CDR2 YFSETQ. The CDR3 has 18 residues. As to this clonotype: What it binds is unknown.

This TCR was recovered from a human donor in good health. Some clones in this sample may be carry-over from other donors' samples. The chain links TRBV5-1 to TRBJ2-1; TCRdb selects TRBD2, and the lack of DNA leaves this call unchecked. The specimen was naive CXCR3+ CD8+ T cells from blood. Subset noted: CD45RO-CCR7+CD27+CD95- naive CD8+ T cells expressing CXCR3 (TNR3+). The CDR3 reads CASSLVSSGSFAYNEQFF.